This T cell receptor (beta chain) comes out of a study of Graves' ophthalmopathy and Graves' hyperthyroidism. The study, taken as a whole, reports: Researchers report that a 13-signature model separated ophthalmopathy from stable hyperthyroidism, posting about 90% sensitivity and less than 82% specificity.

Thyroid ultrasound, orbital computed tomography, TRAb, serum thyroxine and clinical symptoms formed the basis of diagnosis. RNA transcripts yielded amplified TCR beta CDR3 regions. In the first round, RT-PCR was carried out with HTBI primers, and a multiplex PCR formed the second round. From the multiplex PCR reads, TCRdb called clonotypes with MiXCR, one entry per CDR3 protein. The table includes some 1.1 million distinct CDR3 sequences, about two fifths detected once. This clonotype was found a few times. The antigen is unknown. Looked up from germline, CDR1 is SGHTA and CDR2 is FQGNSA. V lost 1 base and J 5 bases, leaving 21 bases between the germline ends. The CDR3 spans 17 residues.

The sequencing sample was made of peripheral blood or thyroid tissue (not recorded which). This chain connects TRBV7-2 to TRBJ2-7; a possible D gene is TRBD1 (6 bases). The source of this sequence is an adult man with Graves' hyperthyroidism. This CDR3 reads CASSLGRGGWGRDEQYF. The DNA for the CDR3 is TGTGCCAGCAGCTTAGGAAGAGGGGGTTGGGGCCGGGACGAGCAGTACTTC.